Below, one T cell receptor beta chain is given with its context. The data belong to a study of blood T cell repertoires in COVID-19. Study-wide context: The analysed material was cDNA or gDNA that came from T cells, B-cell-depleted T cells, or PBMCs.

Original processing notes: Counts of nucleated cells, estimated from reference gene primer amplification, were obtained. Clones were read by immunoSEQ multiplex PCR, and TCRdb kept only the in-frame ones, dropping some. V, J and clone size are those of that table, while D and trimming were read from the DNA. This table holds some 200,000 clones, about 85% found once. V was shortened by 4 bases and J by 5 bases, with 5 bases between the two germline ends. CDR1 is LNHDA, CDR2 SQIVND, per germline (reference sequence). The CDR3 covers 11 residues. The receptor's source is an elderly woman with active or convalescent COVID-19. The J gene is TRBJ1-1, the V gene TRBV19; D remains unclear. Sequencing used peripheral blood. Here the CDR3 reads CASSKRTEAFF. The CDR3 coding sequence is TGTGCCAGTAGTAAGAGGACTGAAGCTTTCTTT.